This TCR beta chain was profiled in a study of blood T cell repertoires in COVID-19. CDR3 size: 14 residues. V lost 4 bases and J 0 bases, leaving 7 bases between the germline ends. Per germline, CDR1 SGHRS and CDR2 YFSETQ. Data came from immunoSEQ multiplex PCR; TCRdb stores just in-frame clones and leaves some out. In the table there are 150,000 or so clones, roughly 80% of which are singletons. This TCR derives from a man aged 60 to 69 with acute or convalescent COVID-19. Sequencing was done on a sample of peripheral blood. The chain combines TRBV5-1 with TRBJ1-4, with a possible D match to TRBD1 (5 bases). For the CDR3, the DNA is TGCGCCAGCAGCACAGGTGCAACTAATGAAAAACTGTTTTTT. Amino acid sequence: CASSTGATNEKLFF.